The source of this T cell receptor (beta chain) is a study of tumor-infiltrating lymphocytes in primary liver carcinoma. Study-level findings and limits: The top-250-clone fraction was significantly higher in tumors than in blood (p = 0.039). Tumor-adjacent and tumor-blood pairs shared less of their repertoires than tumor region pairs shared.

This CDR3 is 15 amino acids long. Per the germline V gene, CDR1 is GTSNPN and CDR2 is SVGIG (reference sequence). J lost 3 bases, V lost 3 bases, and 8 bases had no gene match. Concerning this clonotype: Its antigen is unidentified.

TCR beta cDNA came from approximately 0.55 ug total RNA, primed with a constant-region primer. Three nested multiplex PCR rounds, a slightly modified ARM-PCR method, built the TCR beta libraries. The first two PCR rounds used TRBV1-TRBV30 primers with a Cbeta primer, nine to eleven cycles each. In TCRdb, the multiplex PCR reads were re-called with MiXCR into one record per CDR3 protein. The sample lists over 35,000 distinct CDR3 sequences, roughly 74% occurring once. Joint extraction of RNA and DNA used roughly 20-33 mg of bulk tissue that was unsorted. At sampling, these chronic HBV carriers had received no treatment.

This TCR derives from a man aged 40-55 years with primary liver carcinoma and hepatitis B virus infection. The sample taken for sequencing was liver tumor tissue from sampling region 4. Regarding subset: tumor region T4, right-lateral pole. This chain uses TRBV30 with TRBJ2-4; 7 bases agree with TRBD2. CDR3 nucleotide sequence: TGTGCCTGGAGCGAGGGAGGGTTTTGCAAAAACATTCAGTACTTC. Amino acids: CAWSEGGFCKNIQYF.